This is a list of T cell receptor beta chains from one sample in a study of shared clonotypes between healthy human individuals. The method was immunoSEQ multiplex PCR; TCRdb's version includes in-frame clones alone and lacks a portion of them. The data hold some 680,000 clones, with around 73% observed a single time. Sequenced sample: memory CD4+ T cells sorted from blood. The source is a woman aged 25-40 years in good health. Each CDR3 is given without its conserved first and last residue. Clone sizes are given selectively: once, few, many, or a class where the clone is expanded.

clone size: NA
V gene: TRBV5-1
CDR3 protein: AGVGTQY

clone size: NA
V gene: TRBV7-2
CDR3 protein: ASSFKRIGSRSSEQF

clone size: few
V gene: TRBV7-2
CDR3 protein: ASSLYATANVLT

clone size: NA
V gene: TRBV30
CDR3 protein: AWSVQLYGYT

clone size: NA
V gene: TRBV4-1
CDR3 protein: ASSQGRTSYEQY

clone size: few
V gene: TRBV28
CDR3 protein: ASSFREQVTGELF

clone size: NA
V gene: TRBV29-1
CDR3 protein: SARGLAVYDTQY

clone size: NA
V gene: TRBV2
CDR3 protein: ASSELGGIAKNIQY

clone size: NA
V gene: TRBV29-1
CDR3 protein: SVEFQTGAQGTDTQY

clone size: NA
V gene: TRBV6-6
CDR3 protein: ASRLTTEAVGAF

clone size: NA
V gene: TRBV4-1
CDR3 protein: ASSQPRDRGNTIY

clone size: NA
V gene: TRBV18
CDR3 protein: ASSPGQGLAEAF

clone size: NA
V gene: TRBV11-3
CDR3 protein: ASSSLARNEQF

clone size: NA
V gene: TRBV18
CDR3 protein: ASSPGTTRPSNQPQH

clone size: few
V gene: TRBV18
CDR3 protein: ASSPSFDRDYTEAF

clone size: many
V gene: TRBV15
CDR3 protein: ATSRDKSGGRPAF

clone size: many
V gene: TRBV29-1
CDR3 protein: SVGWRSGGELF

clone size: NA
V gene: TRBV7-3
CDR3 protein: ASSPDSNTGELF

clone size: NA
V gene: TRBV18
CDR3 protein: ASSSADTQY

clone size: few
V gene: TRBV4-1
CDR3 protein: ASSLGSGGYGYT

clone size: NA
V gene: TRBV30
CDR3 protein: AWSDPKRNRGYEQY

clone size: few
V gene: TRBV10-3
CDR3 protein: AISTGGSSYEQY